These 30 T cell receptor beta chains originate from one sample sequenced in a study of cytomegalovirus exposure and HLA in healthy donors. PCR used 60 Vbeta primers and 13 Jbeta primers. Clones were sequenced by immunoSEQ multiplex PCR, and TCRdb holds only the in-frame ones, with some missing. The table has about 190,000 clones, just under 75% seen once. Source material: PBMCs. The receptor source for this set is a young woman in good health and CMV-seropositive.

This clone occurred once. The J gene is TRBJ2-7, the V gene TRBV27; no clear D. Trimming took 0 bases from V and 3 from J, leaving 12 bases between them. The CDR3 covers 15 residues. Germline CDR1 is MNHEY and CDR2 is SMNVEV (reference sequence). The CDR3 DNA sequence: TGTGCCAGCAGTTTATCCGGCAGGCGAGTCTACGAGCAGTACTTC. Protein product: CASSLSGRRVYEQYF.

The V gene is TRBV28, the J gene TRBJ1-3; D not resolved. CDR1 MDHEN and CDR2 SYDVKM come from the germline V gene. Trimming took off 5 bases at V and 1 base at J, with 15 bases between the two ends. The CDR3 is 16 residues long. The CDR3 coding sequence is TGTGCCAGCAGTCCCGGGTCGACGACGTCTGGAAACACCATATATTTT. Its protein product is CASSPGSTTSGNTIYF.

V is TRBV2 and J is TRBJ2-7, with D possibly being TRBD2 (6 bases). V lost 7 bases and J 0 bases, leaving 10 bases between the germline ends. Germline CDR1 is SNHLY and CDR2 is FYNNEI. The CDR3 is made up of 13 amino acids. DNA for the CDR3: TGTGCCAGCACGGGGGAGAACTCCTACGAGCAGTACTTC. Translating gives CASTGENSYEQYF. Full variable domain (remainder filled in from reference TRBV2 and TRBJ2-7): EPEVTQTPSHQVTQMGQEVILRCVPISNHLYFYWYRQILGQKVEFLVSFYNNEISEKSEIFDDQFSVERPDGSNFTLKIRSTKLEDSAMYFCASTGENSYEQYFGPGTRLTVT.

The chain couples TRBV6-1 to TRBJ1-1, with TRBD1 matching 7 bases. Germline-derived CDR1 and CDR2 are MNHNS and SASEGT. The junction had 4 bases not matched to a gene; V was cut back by 3 bases and J by 6 bases. The CDR3 is 13 amino acids. Written as DNA, the CDR3 is TGTGCCAGCAGTGAGCGGGACAGCGCTGAAGCTTTCTTT. This codes for CASSERDSAEAFF.

V is TRBV28 and J is TRBJ2-2; tentatively, D is TRBD1 (5 bases). The CDR3 runs to 14 residues. Between the trimmed V and J ends, which lost 5 bases and 6 bases, there was a span of 13 bases. The germline gives CDR1 MDHEN, CDR2 SYDVKM. The CDR3 spells CASSDQGTPGELFF. In DNA form, the CDR3 reads TGTGCCAGCAGTGATCAGGGTACCCCCGGGGAGCTGTTTTTT.

The CDR3 here is CSAQGNNEQFF. The CDR3 nucleotides read TGCAGTGCCCAGGGTAACAATGAGCAGTTCTTC. The chain carries TRBV20-1 and TRBJ2-1; D perhaps matches TRBD1 (5 bases). The CDR3 extends over 11 amino acids. In germline, CDR1 is DFQATT, CDR2 SNEGSKA (reference sequence). V lost 6 bases to trimming and J lost 5 bases, with 8 bases between them.

V usage is TRBV6-5 and J usage is TRBJ1-1, with TRBD1 as a possible D gene (5 bases). This CDR3 has 15 residues. V dropped 5 bases and J dropped 0 bases, with 13 bases sitting between them. Germline V gene sequence: CDR1 MNHEY, CDR2 SVGAGI. The CDR3 sequence: CASSPGGGVNTEAFF. CDR3 in DNA: TGTGCCAGCAGTCCCGGGGGGGGAGTGAACACTGAAGCTTTCTTT.

This clone has only a few counts. This chain joins TRBV4-1 and TRBJ2-5; weak D call: TRBD1 (5 bases). The J call is doubtful: the DNA matches TRBJ2-7 better. CDR1 MGHRA and CDR2 YSYEKL come from the germline V gene. The CDR3 is 13 amino acids. Here the CDR3 reads CASSRSTEYEQYF. The CDR3 DNA reads as TGCGCCAGCAGCCGCTCGACAGAGTACGAGCAGTACTTC.

This clone has more than one count but fewer than ten. The V and J genes are TRBV5-1 and TRBJ2-7; D perhaps matches TRBD1 (6 bases). This CDR3 has 14 amino acids. Germline V gives CDR1 SGHRS, CDR2 YFSETQ. Trimming pared 2 bases from V and 5 bases from J, leaving 14 bases between. The CDR3 loop reads CASSFFGSGDEQYF. The CDR3 nucleotides are TGCGCCAGCAGCTTTTTCGGCTCAGGGGACGAGCAGTACTTC. The complete variable domain, with remaining parts taken from reference TRBV5-1 and TRBJ2-7, reads KAGVTQTPRYLIKTRGQQVTLSCSPISGHRSVSWYQQTPGQGLQFLFEYFSETQRNKGNFPGRFSGRQFSNSRSEMNVSTLELGDSALYLCASSFFGSGDEQYFGPGTRLTVT.

The chain uses TRBV10-1 and TRBJ2-1; a weak D match, TRBD1 (7 bases). This CDR3 is built from 20 residues. CDR1 is WNHNN, CDR2 SYGVQD, per germline (reference sequence). V lost 0 bases and J 4 bases, leaving 25 bases between the germline ends. CDR3 in DNA: TGCGCCAGCAGTGAGTCGACATGGTCAGGGGGGCAAGATGGGTACAATGAGCAGTTCTTC. Translating gives CASSESTWSGGQDGYNEQFF.

This clone appeared once. The V and J genes are TRBV19 and TRBJ2-2; D unresolved. Deletions cut 5 bases from V and 4 bases from J, with 8 bases between. From germline, CDR1 is LNHDA and CDR2 SQIVND (reference sequence). The CDR3 covers 13 residues. The CDR3 DNA is TGTGCCAGTAGTCCCGGGTTCACCGGGGAGCTGTTTTTT. Translation gives CASSPGFTGELFF.

The chain couples TRBV7-5 to TRBJ2-7; the table's D call TRBD2 went unverified against the DNA. TRBV7-5 has pseudogene status. The CDR3 totals 17 residues. CDR3 in DNA: TGTGTCAGAAGCCCAAGGGGCTTACTAGCGGGCTCCTACGAGCAGTACTTC. Translated: CVRSPRGLLAGSYEQYF.

This chain uses TRBV7-9 with TRBJ2-2; TRBD2 agrees at 9 bases. V shed 0 bases, J shed 2 bases, and the junction held 4 bases outside the gene matches. The CDR3 is 17 amino acids. Germline CDR1 reads SEHNR; CDR2 reads FQNEAQ (reference sequence). CDR3: CASSLAGGRDNTGELFF. CDR3 bases: TGTGCCAGCAGCTTAGCTGGCGGGAGGGATAACACCGGGGAGCTGTTTTTT.

The genes are TRBV19 and TRBJ2-4; 10 nucleotides match TRBD2. Trimming took 9 bases from V and 3 from J; bases not matched to a gene: 14. CDR1 is LNHDA and CDR2 is SQIVND in the germline V gene (reference sequence). The CDR3 spans 17 residues. The CDR3 protein is CARILAGEVLGKNIQYF. The CDR3 nucleotides read TGTGCCAGGATCCTAGCGGGAGAGGTGTTGGGCAAAAACATTCAGTACTTC.

This clone appeared a few times. The chain carries TRBV6-6 and TRBJ1-5; 7 bases match TRBD1. Germline V gene lookup returns CDR1 MNHNY and CDR2 SVGAGI (reference sequence). The CDR3 has 14 amino acids. V trimming: 2 bases; J trimming: 4 bases; junction bases outside the gene matches: 2. The CDR3 coding sequence is TGTGCCAGCAGTTACCGGGACAGAAATCAGCCCCAGCATTTT. Its translation is CASSYRDRNQPQHF.

The table lists this clone with a few counts. This CDR3 is also generated by other DNA sequences in the sample. This chain joins TRBV5-1 and TRBJ1-1; TRBD1 matches at 8 bases. There are 14 residues in the CDR3. Germline CDR1 is SGHRS and CDR2 is YFSETQ. After removal of 1 base from V and 2 bases from J, the junction contained 1 base not matched to a gene. The CDR3 sequence: CASSLQGANTEAFF. The CDR3 coding sequence is TGCGCCAGCAGCTTGCAGGGGGCCAACACTGAAGCTTTCTTT.

CDR3 in amino acids: CASSVDRSSNQPQHF. DNA for the CDR3: TGTGCCAGCAGTGTGGACAGGTCTAGCAATCAGCCCCAGCATTTT. This chain joins TRBV6-4 and TRBJ1-5, with 7 bases fitting TRBD1. The CDR3 extends over 15 amino acids. The germline gives CDR1 MRHNA, CDR2 SNTAGT. V was clipped by 4 bases and J by 0 bases; unmatched bases: 3.

The CDR3: CASSSGHLSSGANVLTF. The CDR3, as DNA: TGCGCCAGCAGCTCGGGACACCTGAGCTCTGGGGCCAACGTCCTGACTTTC. The genes are TRBV5-1 and TRBJ2-6, with D tentatively TRBD1 (6 bases). Germline assignment: CDR1 SGHRS and CDR2 YFSETQ. V was trimmed by 3 bases and J by 0 bases, leaving 13 bases between them. The CDR3 covers 17 residues.

This sequence joins TRBV13 and TRBJ2-3; 10 bases match TRBD2. The V gene's germline CDR1 is PRHDT and CDR2 FYEKMQ (reference sequence). The ends lost 2 bases at V and 3 bases at J; junction bases unmatched: 2. There are 15 residues in the CDR3. CDR3 sequence reads: CASSLLAGETDTQYF. The DNA for the CDR3 is TGTGCCAGCAGCTTACTAGCGGGAGAAACAGATACGCAGTATTTT.

The genes are TRBV6-1 and TRBJ2-7, with a possible D match to TRBD2 (5 bases). Trimming shortened V by 10 bases and J by 4 bases, and 17 bases separated the two germline ends. CDR1 is MNHNS, CDR2 SASEGT, per germline. CDR3 length: 13 residues. CDR3 coding DNA: TGTGCCACCAAAGGACTCGACGGGTACGAGCAGTACTTC. It translates to CATKGLDGYEQYF.

This clone occurred a few times. The V and J genes are TRBV28 and TRBJ2-1; 8 positions agree with TRBD1. The V gene's germline CDR1 is MDHEN and CDR2 SYDVKM. The CDR3 has 14 residues. J was trimmed by 5 bases and V by 2 bases; bases with no gene match: 2. DNA of the CDR3: TGTGCCAGCAGTTTAATGGGACAGGACAATGAGCAGTTCTTC. Translated, it gives CASSLMGQDNEQFF.

The chain combines TRBV9 with TRBJ2-7; weak D call: TRBD1 (7 bases). CDR3 size: 14 residues. The V end was cut by 6 bases, the J end by 0 bases, with 13 bases between. The germline V gene encodes CDR1 SGDLS and CDR2 YYNGEE. The CDR3 DNA is TGTGCCAGCACCCCCAGGGGGGACTCCTACGAGCAGTACTTC. This translates into CASTPRGDSYEQYF.

This chain links TRBV11-2 with TRBJ1-1; no clear D. Per the germline V gene, CDR1 is SGHAT and CDR2 is FQNNGV. The CDR3 covers 16 residues. Trimming left V 5 bases short and J 1 base short, with 17 bases between. The CDR3: CASSLLGRNSNTEAFF. DNA for the CDR3: TGTGCCAGCAGCCTCCTGGGGAGGAACTCGAACACTGAAGCTTTCTTT.

This clone occurred a few times. This rearrangement joins TRBV5-5 to TRBJ2-2; tentative D call: TRBD1 (6 bases). Deletions cut 6 bases from V and 1 base from J, with 16 bases between. This CDR3 has 16 residues. Germline V gene sequence: CDR1 SGHKS, CDR2 YYEKEE (reference sequence). CDR3 protein: CASIPHGRGNTGELFF. The CDR3 region has the DNA TGTGCCAGCATCCCTCATGGCAGGGGGAACACCGGGGAGCTGTTTTTT.

The chain recombines TRBV12-2 with TRBJ2-1; TRBD2 was called by the table and not checked on the DNA. TRBV12-2 is a pseudogene locus. The CDR3 covers 18 residues. The DNA for the CDR3 is TGTGCAAGTCGCTCCAGCCCGACTAGCGGGTTTGACGGGGATGAGCAGTTCTTC. Its translation: CASRSSPTSGFDGDEQFF.

The rearrangement joins TRBV29-1 to TRBJ2-2; 9 bases are a match to TRBD1. Trimming removed 6 bases from V and 3 bases from J; junction bases left unmatched: 5. CDR3 size: 14 residues. Per germline, CDR1 SQVTM and CDR2 ANQGSEA. CDR3 sequence reads: CSVRTGGDTGELFF. The CDR3 bases are TGCAGCGTCCGAACAGGGGGCGACACCGGGGAGCTGTTTTTT.

This chain connects TRBV6-5 to TRBJ2-1; TRBD1 agrees at 9 bases. V gave up 6 bases and J gave up 5 bases; unmatched junction bases: 8. This CDR3 has 15 residues. Looked up from germline, CDR1 is MNHEY and CDR2 is SVGAGI. DNA for the CDR3: TGTGCCAGCAGCGTCCACAGGGGGCAGAACAATGAGCAGTTCTTC. Amino acid sequence: CASSVHRGQNNEQFF.

The chain has TRBV27 and TRBJ1-5; 8 bases line up with TRBD1. Germline V gives CDR1 MNHEY, CDR2 SMNVEV (reference sequence). Unmatched junction bases numbered 13, after V lost 2 bases and J lost 7 bases. The CDR3 runs to 17 residues. The DNA of the CDR3 is TGTGCCAGCAGTTTAAACTTCGGACAGGGTGAAAGGCAGCCCCAGCATTTT. Its translation is CASSLNFGQGERQPQHF.

This clone was recorded a few times. The DNA of the CDR3 is TGTGCCAGCAGCTTGGGTGGGGCCTCTGGAAACACCATATATTTT. Its protein is CASSLGGASGNTIYF. The rearrangement links TRBV5-4 to TRBJ1-3; D is possibly TRBD1 (5 bases). V was pared by 0 bases and J by 0 bases, with 7 bases between. The CDR3 loop spans 15 amino acids. Germline V lookup: CDR1 SGHNT, CDR2 YYREEE (reference sequence).

This clone was observed a single time. The chain carries TRBV19 and TRBJ2-5, with 7 positions matching TRBD1. The length of the CDR3 is 17 residues. The V gene's germline CDR1 is LNHDA and CDR2 SQIVND (reference sequence). The ends lost 4 bases at V and 4 bases at J; junction bases unmatched: 15. CDR3 nucleotides: TGTGCCAGTAGTACTAGACAGGGAAGGGGCGTTAGAGAGACCCAGTACTTC. Amino acids: CASSTRQGRGVRETQYF.